This T cell receptor beta chain emerged from a study of shared clonotypes between healthy human individuals. Of note for this clone: Antigen specificity is unknown.

General study points: When compared with the clonotypes that were shared by all four sorted-subset donors, the non-shared clonotypes turned out to have lower generation probabilities.

Every subset's genomic DNA went evenly onto several immunoSEQ plates. Measured with immunoSEQ multiplex PCR; TCRdb has only the in-frame clones, and not every one. The table shows 1 million to 1.3 million clones, with around 78% occurring only once. Germline V CDR1 and CDR2: LNHNV, YYDKDF (reference sequence). The junction had 5 bases not matched to a gene; V was cut back by 0 bases and J by 1 base. This CDR3 has 18 residues. The clonotype originates from a man aged 18 to 30 in good health. Some clones in this sample may be carry-over from other donors' samples. V and J are TRBV15 and TRBJ2-5; TRBD2 aligns across 13 bases. Sequences were obtained from memory CD4+ T cells from PBMCs. Regarding subset: CD45RA-negative fraction. CDR3 sequence: CATSRDQGLAGVQETQYF. CDR3 sequence (DNA): TGTGCCACCAGCAGAGATCAAGGACTAGCGGGAGTCCAAGAGACCCAGTACTTC.